The present entry profiles one T cell receptor (beta chain) with its context. Its antigen is currently not known. No base quality information exists; no much larger clone differs at one position. These data come from a study of CD8 T cells in Susac syndrome (dated by TCRdb to between 2017 and 2020). About the full investigation: Among the sequenced Susac syndrome patients, five or six had clinically active disease and 8 or 9 were in clinical remission. At the time of blood withdrawal, Susac syndrome patients were either therapy-naive, taking corticosteroids (with some also receiving IVIg), or on IVIg alone. Repertoire sequencing was used to test whether CD8+ T cell activation and differentiation in Susac syndrome was antigen driven.

RNA was extracted with the RNeasy kit and roughly 0.45 to 1 ug was reverse transcribed using random hexamers. The immunoSEQ multiplex PCR assay, covering 54 Vbeta and 13 Jbeta segments, was used to amplify TCR beta CDR3 regions. PCR amplification bias was corrected using a synthetic template baseline for primer optimization and computational correction. The authors' pipeline ran thus. Only productive sequences were kept, with reads annotated to V, D and J genes according to IMGT and analyzed in immunoSEQ Analyzer. To calculate clonality, Shannon entropy was normalized by log2 of the number of productive unique sequences and then subtracted from one. Public and private clones were assessed among the 100 most prevalent clones of each patient and control. Susac-specific clones were defined as absent from healthy and MS cohorts, around 1,000 published viral clones and other ImmuneACCESS disease sequences. Through fastp at Q25 and MiXCR, TCRdb rebuilt clones from the public reads, retaining in-frame beta chains. For every CDR3 protein sequence, its rows merge into one entry that carries the most common genes and DNA. The V and J calls, along with clone size, are taken from TCRdb and not from the paper's own processing. The table for this sample lists roughly 190,000 distinct CDR3 sequences; roughly nine tenths of them were counted only once. The ten top clones hold about 0.1% of the sample.

Peripheral blood CD8+ and CD4+ T cells from healthy donors, Susac syndrome patients and multiple sclerosis patients were profiled using high-throughput TCR beta sequencing. The Susac syndrome patients fulfilled recently defined diagnostic criteria for either definite or probable disease. Bulk CD8+ and CD4+ T cells were purified by magnetic negative isolation, while CD8+ TEMRA cells were enriched using FACS. Blood was drawn into EDTA tubes, processed within 24 hours, and PBMCs were isolated by density gradient centrifugation. PBMCs intended for TCR sequencing were cryopreserved in liquid nitrogen and thawed later in a water bath at 37 degrees C. The sorted or isolated CD4+, CD8+ and CD8+ TEMRA cells reached a purity of at least 90%. Results the study describes overall, beyond this receptor: In the CD4+ T cell repertoire of Susac syndrome patients, clonal expansion was not detected. The TCR sequencing and HLA analysis was acknowledged to have included a relatively small number of individuals.

V sheds 3 bases and J sheds 6 bases, leaving 13 bases between their ends. Spanning cysteine to phenylalanine, the CDR3 consists of 14 amino acids. Only the CDR3 DNA stays, 42 bases, in frame from base 1. CDR1 SGHKS and CDR2 YYEKEE were looked up in the germline V gene (reference sequence). The sample taken for sequencing was CD4+ T cells from PBMCs. Recombination linked TRBV5-5 to TRBJ2-1, with TRBD2 as a weak D call on 6 bases. The sequence was obtained from a human donor with Susac syndrome. The encoded CDR3 is CASSSLRGGNEQFF. The bases read TGTGCCAGCAGCTCCCTTCGGGGAGGCAATGAGCAGTTCTTC.